The 26 T cell receptor beta chains given below trace back to one sample, sequenced in a study of PD-L1 blockade in urothelial cancer. Here immunoSEQ multiplex PCR was the method, and the copy in TCRdb shows in-frame clones only, minus some. The data contain about 76,000 clones, less than 95% of them singletons. The time point is: peripheral blood 6 weeks after treatment start. Sequences were derived from PBMCs, sampled around atezolizumab (anti-PD-L1) treatment. All receptors derive from a woman of 80 years or more with urothelial cancer.

The rearrangement uses TRBV18 and TRBJ1-1, with 7 nucleotides matching TRBD1. Per the germline V gene, CDR1 is KGHSH and CDR2 is LQKENI. Germline trimming cut 4 bases from V and 4 bases from J; bases unmatched to any gene: 12. This CDR3 comprises 16 residues. CDR3 amino acids: CASSRNRGATGTEAFF. For the CDR3, the DNA is TGTGCCAGCTCACGAAACAGGGGTGCGACGGGCACTGAAGCTTTCTTT.

V usage is TRBV5-1 and J usage is TRBJ1-1; D might be TRBD1 (6 bases). Germline values: CDR1 SGHRS, CDR2 YFSETQ. Trimming removed 4 bases from V and 1 base from J, with 11 bases in between. The CDR3 extends over 14 amino acids. This CDR3 is CASSSAQGNTEAFF. CDR3 nucleotides: TGCGCCAGCAGCAGTGCACAGGGGAACACTGAAGCTTTCTTT.

The chain is built from TRBV19 and TRBJ1-5; 8 bases are a match to TRBD1. V shed 6 bases, J shed 2 bases, and the junction held 3 bases outside the gene matches. The germline V gene encodes CDR1 LNHDA and CDR2 SQIVND (reference sequence). The CDR3 sequence is 14 residues long. The CDR3 coding sequence is TGTGCCAGTAGCCAGGGGGCGGGCAATCAGCCCCAGCATTTT. It specifies CASSQGAGNQPQHF. Full variable domain (rest looked up from reference TRBV19 and TRBJ1-5): DGGITQSPKYLFRKEGQNVTLSCEQNLNHDAMYWYRQDPGQGLRLIYYSQIVNDFQKGDIAEGYSVSREKKESFPLTVTSAQKNPTAFYLCASSQGAGNQPQHFGDGTRLSIL.

This chain's CDR3 is CASSPRGGFSSVDTEAFF. CDR3 coding DNA: TGTGCCAGCTCACCAAGGGGGGGATTCAGCTCGGTGGACACTGAAGCTTTCTTT. The V gene is TRBV18, the J gene TRBJ1-1; tentative D call: TRBD1 (6 bases). CDR1 and CDR2 from the germline V gene are KGHSH and LQKENI. With 2 bases removed from V and 3 bases from J, the gap between germline ends came to 22 bases. The CDR3 covers 18 residues.

V gene TRBV28 combines with J gene TRBJ2-5; 9 bases are a match to TRBD1. CDR1 is MDHEN and CDR2 is SYDVKM in the germline V gene. CDR3 length: 16 residues. Unmatched junction bases numbered 10, after V lost 6 bases and J lost 2 bases. The CDR3 coding sequence is TGTGCCAGCAGCCCGGACAGGGGAGATCTACAAGAGACCCAGTACTTC. Translated: CASSPDRGDLQETQYF.

This chain uses TRBV20-1 with TRBJ2-1; D may be TRBD2 (6 bases). With 0 bases removed from V and 10 bases from J, the gap between germline ends came to 7 bases. This CDR3 comprises 11 residues. Germline CDR1 DFQATT, CDR2 SNEGSKA (reference sequence). In DNA form, the CDR3 reads TGCAGTGCTAGAGAGGGGAGGGAGCAGTTCTTC. It encodes CSAREGREQFF.

The chain couples TRBV5-1 to TRBJ2-1, with D uncertain. The CDR3 totals 16 residues. Germline V gene data show CDR1 as SGHRS and CDR2 as YFSETQ. V was pared by 0 bases and J by 5 bases, with 15 bases between. The DNA of the CDR3 is TGCGCCAGCAGCTTGGAACTCAGCCGGAGAGACAATGAGCAGTTCTTC. This translates into CASSLELSRRDNEQFF. The whole variable domain, filled in from reference TRBV5-1 and TRBJ2-1, reads KAGVTQTPRYLIKTRGQQVTLSCSPISGHRSVSWYQQTPGQGLQFLFEYFSETQRNKGNFPGRFSGRQFSNSRSEMNVSTLELGDSALYLCASSLELSRRDNEQFFGPGTRLTVL.

To note about this clone: A much more abundant neighbour one base away suggests this may be a read error. Within the sample, other DNA sequences also encode this same CDR3. The J gene is TRBJ2-7, the V gene TRBV4-2, with 8 bases that match TRBD2. Germline V gene lookup returns CDR1 LGHNA and CDR2 YNFKEQ. The ends lost 1 base at V and 1 base at J; junction bases unmatched: 9. CDR3 length equals 17 residues. The CDR3 DNA sequence: TGTGCCAGCAGCCAAGTCGGGGGATTAGCGGGGTCCTACGAGCAGTACTTC. Residues: CASSQVGGLAGSYEQYF.

This rearrangement joins TRBV5-1 to TRBJ2-7; D not certain. CDR1 is SGHRS, CDR2 YFSETQ, per germline. The CDR3 extends over 12 amino acids. The germline V and J ends were trimmed by 3 bases and 9 bases, with 13 bases remaining between them. CDR3 residues: CASSSAATRQYF. The CDR3 DNA follows: TGCGCCAGCAGCTCAGCAGCGACCAGGCAGTACTTC.

The chain links TRBV5-1 to TRBJ2-4, with 8 positions matching TRBD2. The CDR3 spans 15 residues. Trimming took 4 bases from V and 7 from J; bases not matched to a gene: 10. Germline V gene lookup returns CDR1 SGHRS and CDR2 YFSETQ. This chain's CDR3 is CASSVGGASGNIQYF. In DNA form, the CDR3 reads TGCGCCAGCAGCGTGGGCGGTGCTAGCGGGAACATTCAGTACTTC.

The CDR3 spells CATGQGSSEQYF. CDR3 nucleotide sequence: TGTGCCACGGGACAGGGTTCAAGTGAGCAGTACTTC. The chain uses TRBV2 and TRBJ2-7, with 9 bases lining up with TRBD1. The trim removed 10 bases at V and 7 bases at J, leaving 8 bases unmatched. Germline assignment: CDR1 SNHLY and CDR2 FYNNEI. This CDR3 contains 12 residues.

The chain has TRBV28 and TRBJ2-7, with a tentative D call TRBD2 (6 bases). The germline V and J ends were trimmed by 6 bases and 4 bases, with 16 bases remaining between them. There are 14 residues in the CDR3. Germline V CDR1 and CDR2: MDHEN, SYDVKM. This CDR3 reads CASSRLVGTYEQYF. The CDR3 DNA is TGTGCCAGCAGCCGGTTGGTGGGGACTTACGAGCAGTACTTC.

The chain carries TRBV7-9 and TRBJ2-1; 12 nucleotides match TRBD2. The CDR3 is made up of 16 amino acids. V was pared by 2 bases and J by 9 bases, with 8 bases of the junction left unmatched. Per germline, CDR1 SEHNR and CDR2 FQNEAQ (reference sequence). CDR3 loop: CASSLRASGRALEQFF. The CDR3 DNA follows: TGTGCCAGCAGCTTAAGGGCTAGCGGGAGGGCCCTTGAGCAGTTCTTC.

The J gene is TRBJ2-2, the V gene TRBV7-2; 12 nucleotides match TRBD1. The CDR3 has 18 residues. V lost 5 bases to trimming and J lost 0 bases; unmatched junction nucleotides: 7. CDR1 and CDR2 (germline): SGHTA, FQGNSA. The CDR3 is CASSRSGTGGANTGELFF. In nucleotides, the CDR3 is TGTGCCAGCAGCCGGTCCGGGACAGGGGGCGCGAACACCGGGGAGCTGTTTTTT.

The chain links TRBV7-9 to TRBJ2-7; D is possibly TRBD1 (5 bases). Germline V lookup: CDR1 SEHNR, CDR2 FQNEAQ (reference sequence). This CDR3 is 14 amino acids long. Trimming took 5 bases from V and 4 from J, leaving 15 bases between them. The CDR3 coding sequence is TGTGCCAGCAGCGATAGATCAGGGTTGTACGAGCAGTACTTC. It yields the protein CASSDRSGLYEQYF.

The rearrangement joins TRBV5-4 to TRBJ1-2, with D perhaps matching TRBD1 (6 bases). The CDR3 runs to 16 residues. The V end lost 7 bases, the J end lost 1 base, and 20 bases lay between the germline ends. Germline V lookup: CDR1 SGHNT, CDR2 YYREEE (reference sequence). The CDR3: CASRRTGGTVNYGYTF. The CDR3 coding sequence is TGTGCCAGCCGTCGAACGGGGGGCACAGTTAACTATGGCTACACCTTC.

The chain has TRBV11-3 and TRBJ2-3, with no clear D. Germline CDR1 SGHNT, CDR2 YENEEA. With 0 bases removed from V and 2 bases from J, the gap between germline ends came to 6 bases. CDR3 length: 14 residues. The CDR3 region is CASSLDQITDTQYF. Written as DNA, the CDR3 is TGTGCCAGCAGCTTAGACCAGATCACAGATACGCAGTATTTT.

This clone was observed once. The chain couples TRBV28 to TRBJ1-2; 7 nucleotides match TRBD1. The ends lost 6 bases at V and 2 bases at J; junction bases unmatched: 3. Germline V gives CDR1 MDHEN, CDR2 SYDVKM. This CDR3 has 13 residues. The CDR3 DNA reads TGTGCCAGCAGCACGACAGGGAACTATGGCTACACCTTC. This sequence encodes CASSTTGNYGYTF.

The chain combines TRBV5-6 with TRBJ1-3; unclear D gene. CDR1 and CDR2 (germline): SGHDT, YYEEEE. The CDR3 spans 14 residues. V lost 4 bases, J lost 0 bases, and 8 bases lay in between. As DNA, the CDR3 is TGTGCCAGCAGCCTTCGGGACTCTGGAAACACCATATATTTT. Translation: CASSLRDSGNTIYF.

This chain joins TRBV5-1 and TRBJ2-1; TRBD2 matches 8 bases. This CDR3 contains 14 residues. Trimming removed 5 bases from V and 1 base from J; junction bases left unmatched: 2. CDR1 and CDR2 (germline): SGHRS, YFSETQ. This chain's CDR3 is CASRGLGSYNEQFF. The CDR3 nucleotides are TGCGCCAGCAGGGGACTAGGTTCCTACAATGAGCAGTTCTTC.

Points on this clone: The same CDR3 arises from other DNA sequences in this sample as well. The chain recombines TRBV28 with TRBJ2-7, with 7 bases lining up with TRBD2. V lost 6 bases, J lost 0 bases, and 5 bases stayed unmatched. Per germline, CDR1 MDHEN and CDR2 SYDVKM. The CDR3 runs 14 residues. CDR3 loop: CASSPGGGSYEQYF. As DNA, the CDR3 is TGTGCCAGCAGCCCGGGAGGTGGCTCCTACGAGCAGTACTTC.

CDR3 loop: CASSKSHRDEQYF. Written as DNA, the CDR3 is TGTGCCAGCAGCAAATCCCATCGGGACGAGCAGTACTTC. The chain links TRBV9 to TRBJ2-7; D not resolved. Trimming shortened V by 4 bases and J by 5 bases, and 13 bases separated the two germline ends. The CDR3 length is 13 residues. Germline loops: CDR1 SGDLS, CDR2 YYNGEE.

This clone was detected once. The chain joins TRBV7-3 to TRBJ2-3; D is possibly TRBD2 (6 bases). V shed 7 bases and J shed 3 bases, with 14 bases lying between them. The CDR3 has 14 amino acids. Germline loops: CDR1 SGHTA, CDR2 FQGTGA. CDR3 bases: TGTGCCAGCACCCTACGGGCGGGGACAGATACGCAGTATTTT. Amino acids: CASTLRAGTDTQYF.

V usage is TRBV4-2 and J usage is TRBJ2-3, with 10 nucleotides matching TRBD1. CDR1 LGHNA and CDR2 YNFKEQ come from the germline V gene. With 3 bases clipped from V and 4 bases from J, the junction kept 16 bases outside the gene matches. The CDR3 is 19 amino acids. The CDR3 nucleotides are TGTGCCAGCAGCCACCAGCAACGACCGACAGGGGGCGGGTCAGATACGCAGTATTTT. This sequence encodes CASSHQQRPTGGGSDTQYF.

The chain recombines TRBV28 with TRBJ2-2; TRBD2 might be the D (6 bases). Trimming pared 6 bases from V and 4 bases from J, leaving 12 bases between. The CDR3 length is 14 residues. The germline V gene has CDR1 MDHEN and CDR2 SYDVKM. This chain's CDR3 is CASSAGRFTGELFF. CDR3 coding DNA: TGTGCCAGCAGCGCCGGGAGATTCACCGGGGAGCTGTTTTTT.

The chain combines TRBV21-1 with TRBJ1-2; the table's D call of TRBD1 was not tested on the DNA. TRBV21-1 is reported as a pseudogene. CDR3 length: 14 amino acids. The CDR3 region has the DNA TGTGCCAGCAGCAAAGCGCAGGGTGGGTATGGCTACACCTTC. Its protein is CASSKAQGGYGYTF.